The 17 T cell receptor beta chains listed next were all sequenced from one sample in a study of Siglec-9 on CD8 T cells in melanoma. Here immunoSEQ multiplex PCR was the method, and the copy in TCRdb shows in-frame clones only, minus some. This table holds some 27,000 clones, 75% to 85% found once. Sequenced sample: Siglec-9- CD8+ T cells sorted from blood. All receptors derive from a human donor in good health.

The chain joins TRBV30 to TRBJ1-1; D gene ambiguous. Germline values: CDR1 GTSNPN, CDR2 SVGIG (reference sequence). This CDR3 spans 13 amino acids. V shed 4 bases and J shed 4 bases, with 13 bases lying between them. CDR3 sequence: CAWNTGMSTEAFF. CDR3 DNA sequence: TGTGCCTGGAATACCGGGATGAGCACTGAAGCTTTCTTT.

This clone was counted only a few times. The chain couples TRBV29-1 to TRBJ1-1; D is uncertain. The CDR3 length is 11 residues. V lost 4 bases and J 7 bases, leaving 10 bases between the germline ends. Germline CDR1 SQVTM, CDR2 ANQGSEA. This CDR3 reads CSVVSGGEAFF. The CDR3 DNA sequence: TGCAGCGTTGTTTCGGGCGGTGAAGCTTTCTTT.

The J gene is TRBJ2-7, the V gene TRBV4-1; D is unclear. The CDR3 length is 15 residues. Deletions cut 0 bases from V and 3 bases from J, with 12 bases between. The germline V gene has CDR1 MGHRA and CDR2 YSYEKL. The CDR3 protein is CASSQDNPADYEQYF. The CDR3 nucleotides are TGCGCCAGCAGCCAAGATAATCCGGCAGACTACGAGCAGTACTTC.

The chain uses TRBV5-6 and TRBJ1-5; tentatively, D is TRBD1 (6 bases). Trimming removed 4 bases at V and 1 base at J, with 9 bases between. The CDR3 consists of 14 residues. In germline, CDR1 is SGHDT, CDR2 YYEEEE. CDR3: CASSPGASNQPQHF. The CDR3 region has the DNA TGTGCCAGCAGCCCGGGGGCCAGCAATCAGCCCCAGCATTTT.

V gene TRBV2 combines with J gene TRBJ2-1; D ambiguous. CDR1 is SNHLY and CDR2 is FYNNEI in the germline V gene. This CDR3 is 14 amino acids long. V was clipped by 3 bases and J by 4 bases, with 10 bases between them. In DNA form, the CDR3 reads TGTGCCAGCAGTGAGGGTGCCTTATACAATGAGCAGTTCTTC. Protein sequence: CASSEGALYNEQFF.

V gene TRBV27 combines with J gene TRBJ1-1, with TRBD1 as a possible D gene (5 bases). CDR3 size: 16 residues. The V end lost 4 bases, the J end lost 1 base, and 16 bases lay between the germline ends. Germline V gene lookup returns CDR1 MNHEY and CDR2 SMNVEV (reference sequence). CDR3 bases: TGTGCCAGCAGTTCCCGGGACCAGGTGGCGAACACTGAAGCTTTCTTT. It specifies CASSSRDQVANTEAFF.

The rearrangement links TRBV9 to TRBJ2-7; D gene uncertain. The CDR3 is 14 amino acids. Germline CDR1 is SGDLS and CDR2 is YYNGEE. V dropped 0 bases and J dropped 4 bases, with 11 bases sitting between them. This CDR3 reads CASSVGPPNYEQYF. The CDR3 DNA is TGTGCCAGCAGCGTAGGTCCACCCAATTACGAGCAGTACTTC.

This clone was seen only a few times. The V gene is TRBV30, the J gene TRBJ1-5, with no clear D. Germline CDR1 GTSNPN, CDR2 SVGIG (reference sequence). With 0 bases removed from V and 1 base from J, the gap between germline ends came to 7 bases. The CDR3 extends over 14 amino acids. The CDR3 region has the DNA TGTGCCTGGAGTGTAGGGAGCAGCAATCAGCCCCAGCATTTT. As protein: CAWSVGSSNQPQHF. Full variable domain (outside the CDR3, taken from reference TRBV30 and TRBJ1-5): SQTIHQWPATLVQPVGSPLSLECTVEGTSNPNLYWYRQAAGRGLQLLFYSVGIGQISSEVPQNLSASRPQDRQFILSSKKLLLSDSGFYLCAWSVGSSNQPQHFGDGTRLSIL.

The gene calls are TRBV2 and TRBJ2-1; 7 bases fit TRBD2. Germline-derived CDR1 and CDR2 are SNHLY and FYNNEI. The CDR3 length is 14 residues. V lost 8 bases, J lost 4 bases, and 8 bases stayed unmatched. The CDR3 region has the DNA TGTGCCAGCGCCGGGACTACGAATTACAATGAGCAGTTCTTC. It is translated as CASAGTTNYNEQFF.

V usage is TRBV7-6 and J usage is TRBJ2-1; 14 nucleotides align to TRBD2. This CDR3 comprises 16 residues. V shed 4 bases and J 8 bases; nucleotides not matched to a gene: 7. Germline CDR1 and CDR2: SGHVS and FNYEAQ. This chain's CDR3 is CASSYRLAGGRDEQFF. The CDR3 DNA reads TGTGCCAGCAGCTATCGACTAGCGGGAGGGCGGGATGAGCAGTTCTTC. The whole variable domain, remainder taken from reference TRBV7-6 and TRBJ2-1, is GAGVSQSPRYKVTKRGQDVALRCDPISGHVSLYWYRQALGQGPEFLTYFNYEAQQDKSGLPNDRFSAERPEGSISTLTIQRTEQRDSAMYRCASSYRLAGGRDEQFFGPGTRLTVL.

The J gene is TRBJ1-1, the V gene TRBV28, with D hard to call. This CDR3 has 11 residues. The V end was cut by 3 bases, the J end by 6 bases, with 5 bases between. Germline V gives CDR1 MDHEN, CDR2 SYDVKM. The CDR3 coding sequence is TGTGCCAGCAGTTTCGGACCTGAAGCTTTCTTT. Translated, it gives CASSFGPEAFF. Together with reference TRBV28 and TRBJ1-1, the CDR3 gives the full variable domain: DVKVTQSSRYLVKRTGEKVFLECVQDMDHENMFWYRQDPGLGLRLIYFSYDVKMKEKGDIPEGYSVSREKKERFSLILESASTNQTSMYLCASSFGPEAFFGQGTRLTVV.

The chain recombines TRBV27 with TRBJ1-3; D is ambiguous. Germline CDR1 is MNHEY and CDR2 is SMNVEV (reference sequence). V gave up 0 bases and J gave up 4 bases, with 7 bases separating them. This CDR3 is built from 14 residues. CDR3 DNA sequence: TGTGCCAGCAGTTTATCGCGCCGGGGAAACACCATATATTTT. Translation gives CASSLSRRGNTIYF.

The chain employs TRBV11-2 and TRBJ2-3; 10 bases align to TRBD2. Germline CDR1 reads SGHAT; CDR2 reads FQNNGV. Trimming took 5 bases from V and 12 from J; bases not matched to a gene: 8. The CDR3 covers 13 residues. For the CDR3, the DNA is TGTGCCAGCAGCACCCCGACTAGCGGGTTCCAGTATTTT. Translating gives CASSTPTSGFQYF.

The rearrangement links TRBV7-8 to TRBJ2-7; TRBD2 matches 7 bases. CDR1 and CDR2 (germline): SGHVS, FQNEAQ. CDR3 size: 14 residues. V shed 6 bases, J shed 4 bases, and the junction held 9 bases outside the gene matches. The CDR3 DNA reads TGTGCCAGCAGTTGGGAGGGGAATTTTTACGAGCAGTACTTC. Its protein product is CASSWEGNFYEQYF.

This clone was counted a few times. V is TRBV11-2 and J is TRBJ1-2, with D maybe TRBD1 (6 bases). The germline V gene encodes CDR1 SGHAT and CDR2 FQNNGV. The CDR3 consists of 14 residues. V was cut by 3 bases and J by 8 bases, with 16 bases left in between. CDR3 in DNA: TGTGCCAGCAGCTTTGAACAGGGATCACAAGGCTACACCTTC. This sequence encodes CASSFEQGSQGYTF. The full variable domain, in which reference TRBV11-2 and TRBJ1-2 provide the parts outside the CDR3, is EAGVAQSPRYKIIEKRQSVAFWCNPISGHATLYWYQQILGQGPKLLIQFQNNGVVDDSQLPKDRFSAERLKGVDSTLKIQPAKLEDSAVYLCASSFEQGSQGYTFGSGTRLTVV.

This sequence joins TRBV10-2 and TRBJ2-1; possible D gene TRBD1, 5 bases. The germline V gene encodes CDR1 WSHSY and CDR2 SAAADI. V gave up 4 bases and J gave up 3 bases, with 16 bases separating them. The CDR3 runs to 16 residues. CDR3 nucleotide sequence: TGCGCCAGCAGTGGCCCCGCGACAGACAACTACAATGAGCAGTTCTTC. Translated, it gives CASSGPATDNYNEQFF.

The gene calls are TRBV4-1 and TRBJ2-7, with D perhaps matching TRBD2 (7 bases). Trimming took off 0 bases at V and 4 bases at J, with 13 bases between the two ends. This CDR3 contains 15 residues. Germline V gives CDR1 MGHRA, CDR2 YSYEKL. CDR3 in DNA: TGCGCCAGCAGCCAAGAGGTGGGAGGGGGTTACGAGCAGTACTTC. It is translated as CASSQEVGGGYEQYF.